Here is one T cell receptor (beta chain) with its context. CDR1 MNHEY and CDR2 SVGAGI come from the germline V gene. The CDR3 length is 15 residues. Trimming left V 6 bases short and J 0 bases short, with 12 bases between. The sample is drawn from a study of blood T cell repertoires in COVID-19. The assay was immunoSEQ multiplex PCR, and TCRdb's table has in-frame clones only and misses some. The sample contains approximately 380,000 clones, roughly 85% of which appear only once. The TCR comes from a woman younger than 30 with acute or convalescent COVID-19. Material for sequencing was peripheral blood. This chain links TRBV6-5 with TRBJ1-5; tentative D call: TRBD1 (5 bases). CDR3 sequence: CASRRQSYSNQPQHF. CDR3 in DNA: TGTGCCAGCAGACGACAGAGTTATAGCAATCAGCCCCAGCATTTT.